This TCR beta chain stems from a study of blood T cell repertoires in COVID-19. Study summary: Acute-phase and convalescent COVID-19 samples originated in the United States, Italy and Spain. Sample material is recorded as cDNA or gDNA derived from T cells, B-cell-depleted T cells, or PBMCs.

Under the authors' procedure: Estimates of nucleated cell counts were drawn from the amplification of reference gene primers. Assay: immunoSEQ multiplex PCR; the TCRdb copy retains only in-frame clones and omits some. V, J and clone size are taken as reported in that table, and D and trimming were inferred from the DNA itself. The sample consists of about 14,000 clones, 70% to 90% of them appearing once. Between the trimmed V and J ends, which lost 2 bases and 8 bases, there was a span of 10 bases. The CDR3 contains 13 residues. Germline CDR1 is MNHNS and CDR2 is SASEGT. V gene TRBV6-1 combines with J gene TRBJ2-4, with D hard to call. The receptor comes from a man aged 35-49 years with active or convalescent COVID-19. The sequencing sample was made of peripheral blood. DNA for the CDR3: TGTGCCAGCAGTGAACCGCCAACGGACATTCAGTACTTC. This sequence encodes CASSEPPTDIQYF.